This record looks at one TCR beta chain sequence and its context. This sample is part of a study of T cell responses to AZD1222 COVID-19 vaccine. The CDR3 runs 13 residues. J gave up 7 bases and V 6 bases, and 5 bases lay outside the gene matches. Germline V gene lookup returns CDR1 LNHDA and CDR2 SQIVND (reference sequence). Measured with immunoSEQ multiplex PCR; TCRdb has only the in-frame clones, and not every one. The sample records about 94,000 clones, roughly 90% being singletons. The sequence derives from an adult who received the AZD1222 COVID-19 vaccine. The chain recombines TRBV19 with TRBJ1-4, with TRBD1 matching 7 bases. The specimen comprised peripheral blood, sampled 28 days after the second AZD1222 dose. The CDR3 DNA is TGTGCCAGTAGCCAGACAGGGAGTGAAAAACTGTTTTTT. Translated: CASSQTGSEKLFF.